This T cell receptor beta chain was recorded in a study of cytomegalovirus exposure and HLA in healthy donors. This clone was picked up one time. PCR employed 60 Vbeta and 13 Jbeta primers. The repertoire was sequenced with immunoSEQ multiplex PCR; TCRdb's copy has only in-frame clones and lacks some. The table lists about 70,000 clones, roughly 74% of them singletons, with approximately 10% in the top ten. Specimen: PBMCs. This receptor was obtained from a human donor in good health.

The chain's CDR3 is CASSLVGQGVGETQYF. The CDR3 nucleotides are TGTGCCAGCAGCTTGGTCGGGCAGGGCGTTGGGGAGACCCAGTACTTC. The rearrangement joins TRBV5-4 to TRBJ2-5; D is possibly TRBD1 (5 bases). V lost 0 bases, J lost 5 bases, and 17 bases lay in between. Per germline, CDR1 SGHNT and CDR2 YYREEE (reference sequence). This CDR3 is built from 16 residues.